The clone carrying this TCR beta chain appeared a few times. Its antigen is unidentified. The data stem from a study of beta chain features in type 1 diabetes. Points from the study as a whole: Shorter TCRB CDR3s, moderately but significantly so, marked every one of the four CD4+ subsets in Type 1 diabetes patients.

The whole isolated RNA underwent reverse transcription, so sequencing captured expressed TCRB transcripts. Here immunoSEQ multiplex PCR was the method, and the copy in TCRdb shows in-frame clones only, minus some. The sample consists of 600,000 to 750,000 clones, 9.5% to 15% of them appearing once. CDR3 length equals 15 residues. The V gene end was trimmed by 0 bases and the J gene end by 6 bases; junction bases not matched to a gene: 6. Germline CDR1 is WNHNN and CDR2 is SYGVQD (reference sequence). Sequenced material: naive CD4+ T cells from blood. This chain connects TRBV10-1 to TRBJ2-3; TRBD1 matches 7 bases. The clonotype originates from a man between 25 and 39 years old with type 1 diabetes. CDR3 nucleotide sequence: TGCGCCAGCAGTGAGTCTGAGGGGGCCCAGGATACGCAGTATTTT. This encodes CASSESEGAQDTQYF.